These 10 T cell receptor beta chains were sequenced from one sample in a study of cytomegalovirus exposure and HLA in healthy donors. Primers for the PCR totalled 60 Vbeta and 13 Jbeta. The data were produced by immunoSEQ multiplex PCR, yet TCRdb's version contains in-frame clones alone and is incomplete. The sample holds about 170,000 clones; around 84% are singletons and the top ten take approximately 2.5%. The sequencing input was PBMCs. The receptors were gathered from a man aged 25 to 40 in good health and CMV-seropositive.

The J gene is TRBJ2-2, the V gene TRBV29-1; perhaps TRBD1 as D (6 bases). With 6 bases removed from V and 6 bases from J, the gap between germline ends came to 14 bases. Looked up from germline, CDR1 is SQVTM and CDR2 is ANQGSEA. The CDR3 length is 13 residues. The CDR3 region has the DNA TGCAGCGTATTTACAGGGATACCCGGGGAGCTGTTTTTT. Its protein is CSVFTGIPGELFF.

The chain recombines TRBV11-3 with TRBJ2-7, with a weak D call TRBD2 (6 bases). This CDR3 is 14 amino acids long. From germline, CDR1 is SGHNT and CDR2 YENEEA. V lost 0 bases and J lost 6, with 12 bases in between. CDR3 sequence: CASSLDSLEGEQYV. The CDR3 DNA follows: TGTGCCAGCAGCTTAGACAGTTTGGAGGGCGAGCAGTACGTC.

This clone has only a few counts. This chain connects TRBV18 to TRBJ2-7; TRBD1 matches at 7 bases. Germline V lookup: CDR1 KGHSH, CDR2 LQKENI. This CDR3 is built from 11 residues. The J segment lost 6 bases and the V segment lost 5 bases, leaving 1 base of the junction unmatched. CDR3 in amino acids: CASSSGGEQYF. CDR3 sequence (DNA): TGTGCCAGCTCATCAGGGGGCGAGCAGTACTTC.

This clone has just a few counts. The chain has TRBV4-3 and TRBJ2-7; TRBD1 matches 8 bases. The CDR3 contains 17 residues. The germline CDR1 and CDR2 sequences are LGHNA and YSLEER. J lost 5 bases, V lost 7 bases, and 19 bases had no gene match. The CDR3 loop reads CASTTRPVRGLVHEQYF. CDR3 DNA: TGCGCCAGCACCACCAGACCCGTCAGGGGGCTCGTCCACGAGCAGTACTTC.

This chain uses TRBV5-1 with TRBJ2-5; TRBD1 agrees at 8 bases. The CDR3 extends over 15 amino acids. Germline values: CDR1 SGHRS, CDR2 YFSETQ. V shed 4 bases and J 4 bases; nucleotides not matched to a gene: 9. CDR3: CASSVNTGGGETQYF. The CDR3 coding sequence is TGCGCCAGCAGCGTAAACACAGGGGGAGGAGAGACCCAGTACTTC.

A word on this clone: At one of its ends the junction is not consistent with the germline gene, which may arise from a read error. V and J are TRBV9 and TRBJ1-3; no clear D gene. The V gene's germline CDR1 is SGDLS and CDR2 YYNGEE. CDR3 length: 16 amino acids. CDR3 loop: CASSVIDRGAGNTIYF. The CDR3 DNA reads TGTGCCAGCAGCGTAATAGACCGAGGCGCTGGGAACACCATATATTTT.

On this clone: The junction departs from germline at one end; a sequencing error may be responsible. The genes are TRBV7-9 and TRBJ2-3; D not certain. CDR1 SEHNR and CDR2 FQNEAQ come from the germline V gene (reference sequence). This CDR3 is 13 amino acids long. Here the CDR3 DNA reads TGTTCCAGCAGCTTCCTTTCCACAGATACGCAGTATTTT. It specifies CSSSFLSTDTQYF.

CDR3 amino acids: CASSLVAGISYEQYF. The CDR3 region has the DNA TGTGCCAGCAGCTTGGTGGCAGGGATCTCCTACGAGCAGTACTTC. V gene TRBV5-4 combines with J gene TRBJ2-7; maybe TRBD1 (5 bases). CDR1 and CDR2 (germline): SGHNT, YYREEE (reference sequence). CDR3 length equals 15 residues. The V end lost 0 bases, the J end lost 0 bases, and 10 bases lay between the germline ends.

This chain links TRBV6-6 with TRBJ1-6, with a weak D call TRBD1 (5 bases). This CDR3 comprises 13 residues. V was clipped by 8 bases and J by 5 bases, with 10 bases between them. Germline V gene lookup returns CDR1 MNHNY and CDR2 SVGAGI (reference sequence). This CDR3 is CASGRDNNSPLHF. The CDR3 DNA follows: TGTGCCAGCGGCAGGGATAATAATTCACCCCTCCACTTT.

J is TRBJ1-1 and V is TRBV19; 8 nucleotides line up with TRBD1. V lost 1 base and J lost 5; bases outside the gene matches: 6. From germline, CDR1 is LNHDA and CDR2 SQIVND (reference sequence). CDR3 length: 15 amino acids. The CDR3 sequence: CASSIVSRGQTEAFF. Here the CDR3 DNA reads TGTGCCAGTAGTATAGTTTCCAGGGGGCAAACTGAAGCTTTCTTT.